One and the same sample provided the 22 T cell receptor beta chains below, sequenced in a study of CD8+CD57+ T cells in acquired aplastic anemia. TCR beta VDJ and CDR3 were profiled, and genomic DNA was the template. MiXCR, applied by TCRdb to the reads, yields one record per CDR3 protein. Of more than 150,000 distinct CDR3 sequences listed, about 50% are singletons. CD8+CD57+ cell expansion, shown by flow cytometry, had occurred in the patients selected for sequencing. The specimen sequenced was sorted CD4+, CD8+, or CD8+CD57+ T cells (not recorded which) from PBMCs. The receptor source for this set is a human donor with aplastic anemia.

J is TRBJ1-1 and V is TRBV19; D may be TRBD1 (6 bases). CDR1 and CDR2 from the germline V gene are LNHDA and SQIVND (reference sequence). V lost 5 bases and J lost 2, with 15 bases in between. The CDR3 loop spans 15 amino acids. The chain's CDR3 is CASSVTGTPNTEAFF. DNA for the CDR3: TGTGCCAGTAGTGTTACCGGGACACCCAACACTGAAGCTTTCTTT.

Turning to this clonotype: A much larger clone differs from this one at a single base, so this may be a read error. The genes are TRBV14 and TRBJ1-6; 8 bases align to TRBD1. V dropped 3 bases and J dropped 8; count of bases not matched to a gene: 6. Germline V CDR1 and CDR2: SGHDN, FVKESK. CDR3 length equals 15 residues. In DNA, the CDR3 is TGTGCCAGCAGCCAGTCACCGGGACAGGATTCACCCCTCCACTTT. This codes for CASSQSPGQDSPLHF.

This clonotype was seen only a few times. A read error is possible here, since a much larger clone lies one base away. The chain has TRBV9 and TRBJ2-7; no reliable D call. Germline V gene data show CDR1 as SGDLS and CDR2 as YYNGEE. The length of the CDR3 is 16 residues. Trimming removed 1 base at V and 6 bases at J, with 20 bases between. CDR3 amino acids: CASSVPQWAIFCEQYF. The CDR3 DNA reads TGTGCCAGCAGCGTACCTCAGTGGGCAATCTTCTGCGAGCAGTACTTC.

This chain links TRBV7-3 with TRBJ1-4; D is unclear. CDR3 length: 13 amino acids. Germline loops: CDR1 SGHTA, CDR2 FQGTGA. The V end lost 8 bases, the J end lost 8 bases, and 15 bases lay between the germline ends. CDR3 sequence: CASLGSFGEKLFF. For the CDR3, the DNA is TGTGCCAGCTTAGGATCCTTCGGAGAAAAACTGTTTTTT. Filled out from reference TRBV7-3 and TRBJ1-4, the complete variable domain reads GAGVSQTPSNKVTEKGKYVELRCDPISGHTALYWYRQSLGQGPEFLIYFQGTGAADDSGLPNDRFFAVRPEGSVSTLKIQRTERGDSAVYLCASLGSFGEKLFFGSGTQLSVL.

The J gene is TRBJ1-4, the V gene TRBV6-1; no reliable D call. From germline, CDR1 is MNHNS and CDR2 SASEGT. The CDR3 runs to 15 residues. V gave up 10 bases and J gave up 6 bases, with 21 bases separating them. CDR3 loop: CATNPLSGGHEKLFF. DNA of the CDR3: TGTGCCACTAATCCTCTTTCTGGAGGTCATGAAAAACTGTTTTTT.

The rearrangement uses TRBV5-1 and TRBJ2-1; 10 nucleotides agree with TRBD2. The CDR3 is 15 residues long. J was trimmed by 8 bases and V by 4 bases; bases with no gene match: 9. From germline, CDR1 is SGHRS and CDR2 YFSETQ. In DNA, the CDR3 is TGCGCCAGCAGCGTCACCGGGACTAGCGAGCATGAGCAGTTCTTC. It specifies CASSVTGTSEHEQFF.

With respect to this clonotype: Likely a read error: the CDR3 ends without its conserved phenylalanine or tryptophan. The chain couples TRBV6-1 to TRBJ2-2; D ambiguous. Per germline, CDR1 MNHNS and CDR2 SASEGT. V lost 4 bases and J 3 bases, leaving 9 bases between the germline ends. This CDR3 contains 14 residues. The CDR3 reads CASSAGRDTGELFL. CDR3 bases: TGTGCCAGCAGTGCTGGACGGGACACCGGGGAGCTGTTTTTA.

J is TRBJ2-7 and V is TRBV7-9, with D maybe TRBD2 (7 bases). This CDR3 region has 14 residues. Between the trimmed V and J ends, which lost 9 bases and 6 bases, there was a span of 21 bases. Germline CDR1 SEHNR, CDR2 FQNEAQ (reference sequence). CDR3 nucleotides: TGTGCCAGTAGTCCAGCGGCGGGGGCTATCGAGCAGTACTTC. This sequence encodes CASSPAAGAIEQYF. Full variable domain (outside the CDR3, taken from reference TRBV7-9 and TRBJ2-7): DTGVSQNPRHKITKRGQNVTFRCDPISEHNRLYWYRQTLGQGPEFLTYFQNEAQLEKSRLLSDRFSAERPKGSFSTLEIQRTEQGDSAMYLCASSPAAGAIEQYFGPGTRLTVT.

The V gene is TRBV7-2, the J gene TRBJ1-2; D might be TRBD1 (5 bases). This CDR3 is 14 amino acids long. Trimming stripped 5 bases from V and 7 bases from J, with 17 bases between. Germline loops: CDR1 SGHTA, CDR2 FQGNSA. The CDR3 DNA reads TGTGCCAGCAGCGACCCAACGGGGGGTAGTGGCTACACCTTC. Its protein is CASSDPTGGSGYTF.

The chain carries TRBV11-1 and TRBJ2-6, with D uncertain. The V gene lost 3 bases and the J gene lost 0 bases, with 12 bases spanning the gap. CDR1 and CDR2 from the germline V gene are SGHAT and FQDESV (reference sequence). The CDR3 sequence is 17 residues long. The CDR3 DNA sequence: TGTGCCAGCAGCTTGGGCTCTTCCCTCTCTGGGGCCAACGTCCTGACTTTC. Its protein is CASSLGSSLSGANVLTF. Drawing the rest from reference TRBV11-1 and TRBJ2-6, the complete variable domain is EAEVAQSPRYKITEKSQAVAFWCDPISGHATLYWYRQILGQGPELLVQFQDESVVDDSQLPKDRFSAERLKGVDSTLKIQPAELGDSAMYLCASSLGSSLSGANVLTFGAGSRLTVL.

The rearrangement links TRBV7-8 to TRBJ1-1; 9 nucleotides agree with TRBD1. From germline, CDR1 is SGHVS and CDR2 FQNEAQ. Trimming removed 7 bases from V and 7 bases from J; junction bases left unmatched: 4. CDR3 size: 12 residues. The CDR3: CASIVTGGEAFF. As DNA, the CDR3 is TGTGCCAGCATCGTGACAGGGGGTGAAGCTTTCTTT.

This clonotype was recorded many times. The chain is built from TRBV5-1 and TRBJ1-3; D might be TRBD1 (5 bases). Trimming cost V 4 bases and J 0 bases, with 11 bases left between them. From germline, CDR1 is SGHRS and CDR2 YFSETQ. The CDR3 length is 15 residues. CDR3 sequence (DNA): TGCGCCAGCAGCGCGGACACTAGCTCTGGAAACACCATATATTTT. It yields the protein CASSADTSSGNTIYF.

The chain couples TRBV15 to TRBJ2-5; D is possibly TRBD1 or TRBD2 (6 bases each). Trimming removed 5 bases from V and 5 bases from J, with 18 bases in between. The germline gives CDR1 LNHNV, CDR2 YYDKDF (reference sequence). This CDR3 is built from 15 residues. The CDR3 sequence: CATSFTRGAGETQYF. The DNA of the CDR3 is TGTGCCACCAGCTTTACTAGGGGGGCTGGCGAGACCCAGTACTTC.

The count of this clonotype is one. DNA of the CDR3: TGTGCCAGCAGCGCGTTCGGGGGACAGAATTCACCCCTCCACTTT. Translating gives CASSAFGGQNSPLHF. V and J are TRBV7-9 and TRBJ1-6; 7 nucleotides agree with TRBD1. The CDR3 has 15 residues. The germline gives CDR1 SEHNR, CDR2 FQNEAQ (reference sequence). The V segment lost 5 bases and the J segment 7 bases; nucleotides outside the gene matches: 8.

The rearrangement uses TRBV7-2 and TRBJ2-7; 7 nucleotides agree with TRBD1. The CDR3 has 15 residues. Germline CDR1 and CDR2: SGHTA and FQGNSA. The junction had 14 bases not matched to a gene; V was cut back by 6 bases and J by 6 bases. In nucleotides, the CDR3 is TGTGCCAGCAGTCGAGAGGGACAGCTCCCGGGCGAGCAGTACTTC. This translates into CASSREGQLPGEQYF.

The CDR3 is CASSSGHVAGIAYEQYF. CDR3 DNA sequence: TGTGCCAGTAGTAGCGGACACGTGGCAGGGATTGCCTACGAGCAGTACTTC. The chain recombines TRBV19 with TRBJ2-7; D may be TRBD1 (5 bases). V was trimmed by 4 bases and J by 2 bases, leaving 21 bases between them. The CDR3 contains 17 residues. The germline V gene has CDR1 LNHDA and CDR2 SQIVND (reference sequence).

The rearrangement joins TRBV20-1 to TRBJ1-5; D unclear. V gave up 1 base and J gave up 4 bases, with 8 bases separating them. There are 13 residues in the CDR3. The germline V gene encodes CDR1 DFQATT and CDR2 SNEGSKA (reference sequence). Written as DNA, the CDR3 is TGCAGTGCTAGAGTACAGAAAAATCAGCCCCAGCATTTT. Protein sequence: CSARVQKNQPQHF.

This clonotype has at least ten counts. The chain has TRBV20-1 and TRBJ2-1; a possible D gene is TRBD1 (6 bases). The germline V gene encodes CDR1 DFQATT and CDR2 SNEGSKA (reference sequence). The CDR3 is made up of 15 amino acids. The V and J ends lost 0 bases and 7 bases respectively, with 16 bases between them. The CDR3: CSARDLQGFQNEQFF. CDR3 coding DNA: TGCAGTGCTAGAGATTTGCAGGGGTTTCAGAATGAGCAGTTCTTC.

This clonotype was recorded at least ten times. The chain employs TRBV2 and TRBJ2-7, with D hard to call. CDR3 length equals 13 residues. The ends were cut back, 6 bases at V and 2 bases at J, with 11 bases in the middle. Germline V CDR1 and CDR2: SNHLY, FYNNEI. This CDR3 reads CASRVKDPYEQYF. CDR3 nucleotides: TGTGCCAGCAGGGTCAAAGATCCCTACGAGCAGTACTTC. The entire variable domain, with the rest obtained from reference TRBV2 and TRBJ2-7, is as follows: EPEVTQTPSHQVTQMGQEVILRCVPISNHLYFYWYRQILGQKVEFLVSFYNNEISEKSEIFDDQFSVERPDGSNFTLKIRSTKLEDSAMYFCASRVKDPYEQYFGPGTRLTVT.

This chain links TRBV2 with TRBJ1-1, with a tentative D call TRBD1 (6 bases). Germline values: CDR1 SNHLY, CDR2 FYNNEI. There are 15 residues in the CDR3. With 2 bases removed from V and 1 base from J, the gap between germline ends came to 11 bases. The CDR3 reads CASSEPGEGNTEAFF. DNA of the CDR3: TGTGCCAGCAGTGAACCAGGGGAGGGGAACACTGAAGCTTTCTTT. The full variable domain, its missing parts supplied by reference TRBV2 and TRBJ1-1, is EPEVTQTPSHQVTQMGQEVILRCVPISNHLYFYWYRQILGQKVEFLVSFYNNEISEKSEIFDDQFSVERPDGSNFTLKIRSTKLEDSAMYFCASSEPGEGNTEAFFGQGTRLTVV.

The chain is built from TRBV5-1 and TRBJ1-3; maybe TRBD1 (5 bases). V gave up 4 bases and J gave up 4 bases, with 21 bases separating them. This CDR3 comprises 17 residues. Germline CDR1 SGHRS, CDR2 YFSETQ. Here the CDR3 reads CASSAKSLGLVGNTIYF. In DNA, the CDR3 is TGCGCCAGCAGCGCCAAGTCGTTGGGGCTAGTAGGAAACACCATATATTTT.

This clonotype showed up just once. The rearrangement joins TRBV5-4 to TRBJ2-5; D is perhaps TRBD1 (6 bases). Deletions cut 4 bases from V and 1 base from J, with 8 bases between. The CDR3 extends over 13 amino acids. Germline CDR1 reads SGHNT; CDR2 reads YYREEE (reference sequence). This CDR3 is CASSGDIQETQYF. CDR3 in DNA: TGTGCCAGCAGCGGGGACATCCAAGAGACCCAGTACTTC.